The rows below give T cell receptor beta chains drawn from one sample of a study of blood T cell repertoires in COVID-19. The method was immunoSEQ multiplex PCR; TCRdb's version includes in-frame clones alone and lacks a portion of them. In the table there are around 220,000 clones, approximately 80% of which are singletons. The sequencing sample was made of peripheral blood. The receptors stem from a woman in her forties with active or convalescent COVID-19. Both conserved end residues are part of each CDR3. The D gene is left open where the match is weak. Clone size is stated in some rows and not others, as once, few, many or a class when expanded.

clone_size: .; d_call: .; v_call: TRBV9; j_call: TRBJ2-3; cdr3_nt: TGTGCCAGCAGCGTAGGACGGGGGGCAGGGAGCACAGATACGCAGTATTTT; cdr3_aa: CASSVGRGAGSTDTQYF
clone_size: few; d_call: .; v_call: TRBV6-4; j_call: TRBJ1-6; cdr3_nt: TGTGCCAGCAGTAGGGACTTAGGGTCACCCCTCCACTTT; cdr3_aa: CASSRDLGSPLHF
clone_size: .; d_call: TRBD1; v_call: TRBV5-4; j_call: TRBJ1-1; cdr3_nt: TGTGCCAGCAGCCCGTCAGGGGGGTCCACTGAAGCTTTCTTT; cdr3_aa: CASSPSGGSTEAFF
clone_size: .; d_call: .; v_call: TRBV5-4; j_call: TRBJ2-7; cdr3_nt: TGTGCCAGCAGCCCAGGAGGCAGGGGAACCTACGAGCAGTACTTC; cdr3_aa: CASSPGGRGTYEQYF
clone_size: .; d_call: .; v_call: TRBV19; j_call: TRBJ2-1; cdr3_nt: TGTGCCAGTAGTAGTCCGTGGGGACACTCCTACAATGAGCAGTTCTTC; cdr3_aa: CASSSPWGHSYNEQFF
clone_size: few; d_call: TRBD1; v_call: TRBV2; j_call: TRBJ2-3; cdr3_nt: TGTGCCAGCAGTGGGCAGGGGGGCACAGATACGCAGTATTTT; cdr3_aa: CASSGQGGTDTQYF
clone_size: .; d_call: TRBD1; v_call: TRBV27; j_call: TRBJ2-5; cdr3_nt: TGTGCCAGCAGTTACGGACAGGTCCAAGAGACCCAGTACTTC; cdr3_aa: CASSYGQVQETQYF
clone_size: .; d_call: .; v_call: TRBV2; j_call: TRBJ1-2; cdr3_nt: TGTGCCAGCAGTTTACAGAACTATGGCTACACCTTC; cdr3_aa: CASSLQNYGYTF
clone_size: many; d_call: .; v_call: TRBV12-3/TRBV12-4; j_call: TRBJ2-7; cdr3_nt: TGTGCCAGCATGTTCAGGGGTGGAGAGCAGTACTTC; cdr3_aa: CASMFRGGEQYF
clone_size: .; d_call: TRBD2; v_call: TRBV4-2; j_call: TRBJ2-5; cdr3_nt: TGTGCCAGCAGCCAAGGCCAGCGGGGAAAAAAAGGGGAGACCCAGTACTTC; cdr3_aa: CASSQGQRGKKGETQYF
clone_size: .; d_call: TRBD1; v_call: TRBV5-1; j_call: TRBJ1-1; cdr3_nt: TGCGCCAGCAGCTTGCGGGCGTCAGGGGGCACTGAAGCTTTCTTT; cdr3_aa: CASSLRASGGTEAFF
clone_size: .; d_call: TRBD1; v_call: TRBV2; j_call: TRBJ1-3; cdr3_nt: TGTGCCAGCAGTCTACAGACCACAGGGGGCTCTGGAAACACCATATATTTT; cdr3_aa: CASSLQTTGGSGNTIYF
clone_size: .; d_call: TRBD1; v_call: TRBV3-1/TRBV3-2; j_call: TRBJ2-1; cdr3_nt: TGTGCCAGCAGCCAACGGGACAGACACAATGAGCAGTTCTTC; cdr3_aa: CASSQRDRHNEQFF
clone_size: once; d_call: TRBD2; v_call: TRBV4-2; j_call: TRBJ2-2; cdr3_nt: TGTGCCAGCAGCCCCAGGACTAGCGGGGGGGCCGGGGAGCTGTTTTTT; cdr3_aa: CASSPRTSGGAGELFF
clone_size: .; d_call: TRBD1; v_call: TRBV9; j_call: TRBJ2-7; cdr3_nt: TGTGCCAGCAGCGTACAGGGGGCGGGCTACGAGCAGTACTTC; cdr3_aa: CASSVQGAGYEQYF
clone_size: .; d_call: .; v_call: TRBV3-1/TRBV3-2; j_call: TRBJ1-1; cdr3_nt: TGTGCCAGCAGCCGGACAGTGAACACTGAAGCTTTCTTT; cdr3_aa: CASSRTVNTEAFF
clone_size: .; d_call: .; v_call: TRBV5-4; j_call: TRBJ1-2; cdr3_nt: TGTGCCAGCGGCCTTGCGGGGGGGGTCTATGGCTACACCTTC; cdr3_aa: CASGLAGGVYGYTF
clone_size: once; d_call: .; v_call: TRBV5-1; j_call: TRBJ2-2; cdr3_nt: TGCGCCAGCAGCTTACCGGGCACCGGGGAGCTGTTTTTT; cdr3_aa: CASSLPGTGELFF
clone_size: many; d_call: .; v_call: TRBV6-6; j_call: TRBJ1-2; cdr3_nt: TGTGCCAGCAGTCAACCCGGACAGACGCTAAACTATGGCTACACCTTC; cdr3_aa: CASSQPGQTLNYGYTF
clone_size: .; d_call: TRBD1; v_call: TRBV5-5; j_call: TRBJ1-2; cdr3_nt: TGTGCCAGCAGCTCCTTTCAGGGGGGAGGCTATGGCTACACCTTC; cdr3_aa: CASSSFQGGGYGYTF
clone_size: .; d_call: TRBD2; v_call: TRBV6-5; j_call: TRBJ2-1; cdr3_nt: TGTGCCAGCAGTTCAGCGGGGGTAGCCTACAATGAGCAGTTCTTC; cdr3_aa: CASSSAGVAYNEQFF
clone_size: .; d_call: TRBD2; v_call: TRBV6-1; j_call: TRBJ2-1; cdr3_nt: TGTGCCAGCAGTGAAACCCACGCGGGAGGTGAGCAGTTCTTC; cdr3_aa: CASSETHAGGEQFF
clone_size: .; d_call: TRBD1; v_call: TRBV5-6; j_call: TRBJ1-5; cdr3_nt: TGTGCCAGCAGCTCTCGGGACAGGGGGCATTATCAGCCCCAGCATTTT; cdr3_aa: CASSSRDRGHYQPQHF
clone_size: .; d_call: .; v_call: TRBV18; j_call: TRBJ2-7; cdr3_nt: TGTGCCAGCTCACCTTCTCGCTACGAGCAGTACTTC; cdr3_aa: CASSPSRYEQYF
clone_size: .; d_call: TRBD1; v_call: TRBV2; j_call: TRBJ1-6; cdr3_nt: TGTGCCAGCAGACGAGGACAGGGCAGTAATTCACCCCTCCACTTT; cdr3_aa: CASRRGQGSNSPLHF
clone_size: .; d_call: .; v_call: TRBV27; j_call: TRBJ2-1; cdr3_nt: TGTGCCAGCAGGATCCGCCCAGGGGCGCAGTTCTTC; cdr3_aa: CASRIRPGAQFF
clone_size: .; d_call: TRBD2; v_call: TRBV14; j_call: TRBJ2-2; cdr3_nt: TGTGCCAGCAGCAATAGCGGGGGATTTAACACCGGGGAGCTGTTTTTT; cdr3_aa: CASSNSGGFNTGELFF
clone_size: .; d_call: TRBD2; v_call: TRBV11-1; j_call: TRBJ2-1; cdr3_nt: TGTGCCAGCAGCTTCGGCGGGGGGGCCTCCAATGAGCAGTTCTTC; cdr3_aa: CASSFGGGASNEQFF
clone_size: few; d_call: TRBD1; v_call: TRBV10-3; j_call: TRBJ1-5; cdr3_nt: TGTGCCATCAGAACAGGGGTGGATCAGCCCCAGCATTTT; cdr3_aa: CAIRTGVDQPQHF
clone_size: .; d_call: .; v_call: TRBV5-1; j_call: TRBJ1-1; cdr3_nt: TGCGCCAGCAGCTTGCAACCGGGGAACACTGAAGCTTTCTTT; cdr3_aa: CASSLQPGNTEAFF
clone_size: .; d_call: .; v_call: TRBV7-6; j_call: TRBJ1-3; cdr3_nt: TGTGCCAGCAGCTTGCGGGGGACCGGCGGAAACACCATATATTTT; cdr3_aa: CASSLRGTGGNTIYF
clone_size: .; d_call: TRBD1; v_call: TRBV14; j_call: TRBJ2-1; cdr3_nt: TGTGCCAGCAGCCACCGAACCCGGGACAGGGTGGGGAATGAGCAGTTCTTC; cdr3_aa: CASSHRTRDRVGNEQFF
clone_size: .; d_call: TRBD2; v_call: TRBV14; j_call: TRBJ2-3; cdr3_nt: TGTGCCAGCAGCCTAGTACTAGCGGGAGGCACAGATACGCAGTATTTT; cdr3_aa: CASSLVLAGGTDTQYF
clone_size: .; d_call: TRBD1; v_call: TRBV9; j_call: TRBJ2-6; cdr3_nt: TGTGCCAGCAGCGTAGAGACAGGGGGAAATGCTGGGGCCAACGTCCTGACTTTC; cdr3_aa: CASSVETGGNAGANVLTF
clone_size: .; d_call: .; v_call: TRBV27; j_call: TRBJ1-2; cdr3_nt: TGTGCCAGCAGTTTAACGGCAGGGTTACACTATGGCTACACCTTC; cdr3_aa: CASSLTAGLHYGYTF
clone_size: once; d_call: TRBD2; v_call: TRBV12-3/TRBV12-4; j_call: TRBJ2-1; cdr3_nt: TGTGCCAGCAGTTTCGGGGGGGCTCAGTTCTTC; cdr3_aa: CASSFGGAQFF
clone_size: .; d_call: TRBD1; v_call: TRBV10-3; j_call: TRBJ2-3; cdr3_nt: TGTGCCATCAGTGAGCTACAGGGGGCAGATACGCAGTATTTT; cdr3_aa: CAISELQGADTQYF
clone_size: .; d_call: TRBD2; v_call: TRBV6-1; j_call: TRBJ2-7; cdr3_nt: TGTGCCAGCAGAGAACCGGGACTAGCGGGGGCCTACGAGCAGTACTTC; cdr3_aa: CASREPGLAGAYEQYF
clone_size: .; d_call: TRBD1; v_call: TRBV3-1/TRBV3-2; j_call: TRBJ2-7; cdr3_nt: TGTGCCAGCAGCCAAGCCGGGACAGGGGGCTTCTACGAGCAGTACTTC; cdr3_aa: CASSQAGTGGFYEQYF
clone_size: once; d_call: TRBD1; v_call: TRBV5-1; j_call: TRBJ2-3; cdr3_nt: TGCGCCAGCAGTGTGGGACAGGGTAAAGATACGCAGTATTTT; cdr3_aa: CASSVGQGKDTQYF
clone_size: .; d_call: .; v_call: TRBV21-1; j_call: TRBJ2-4; cdr3_nt: TGTGCCAGCAGCAAAGGGCAGGGCGAAGCCAAAAACATTCAGTACTTC; cdr3_aa: CASSKGQGEAKNIQYF
clone_size: .; d_call: .; v_call: TRBV6-2/TRBV6-3; j_call: TRBJ1-1; cdr3_nt: TGTGCCAGCAGTTACTTAGTTTCCAACACTGAAGCTTTCTTT; cdr3_aa: CASSYLVSNTEAFF
clone_size: .; d_call: .; v_call: TRBV18; j_call: TRBJ1-2; cdr3_nt: TGTGCCAGCTCACCACAACAGGATTCTAACTATGGCTACACCTTC; cdr3_aa: CASSPQQDSNYGYTF
clone_size: .; d_call: TRBD1; v_call: TRBV7-9; j_call: TRBJ1-5; cdr3_nt: TGTGCCAGCAGCTTAGACGGACAGGACAATCAGCCCCAGCATTTT; cdr3_aa: CASSLDGQDNQPQHF
clone_size: .; d_call: .; v_call: TRBV18; j_call: TRBJ2-3; cdr3_nt: TGTGCCAGCTCTCAGAGCACAGATACGCAGTATTTT; cdr3_aa: CASSQSTDTQYF
clone_size: .; d_call: .; v_call: TRBV28; j_call: TRBJ1-1; cdr3_nt: TGTGCCAGCAGTTTATGGGGGCAGGCTAACACTGAAGCTTTCTTT; cdr3_aa: CASSLWGQANTEAFF
clone_size: .; d_call: .; v_call: TRBV12-3/TRBV12-4; j_call: TRBJ1-5; cdr3_nt: TGTGCCAGTACGTGGGCAGAAAATCAGCCCCAGCATTTT; cdr3_aa: CASTWAENQPQHF
clone_size: .; d_call: .; v_call: TRBV6-5; j_call: TRBJ1-2; cdr3_nt: TGTGCCAGCAGCCCAGGGGCCGAGTATGGCTACACCTTC; cdr3_aa: CASSPGAEYGYTF
clone_size: .; d_call: .; v_call: TRBV28; j_call: TRBJ1-2; cdr3_nt: TGTGCCAGCAGTTTAGGGGGCACAGATGGCTACACCTTC; cdr3_aa: CASSLGGTDGYTF
clone_size: .; d_call: .; v_call: TRBV9; j_call: TRBJ1-2; cdr3_nt: TGTGCCAGCAGCGTAGCGGACAGTCAAACTTATGGCTACACCTTC; cdr3_aa: CASSVADSQTYGYTF
clone_size: .; d_call: .; v_call: TRBV7-2; j_call: TRBJ1-1; cdr3_nt: TGTGCCAGCAGCTTGGAGGGCGGTCGGAACACTGAAGCTTTCTTT; cdr3_aa: CASSLEGGRNTEAFF